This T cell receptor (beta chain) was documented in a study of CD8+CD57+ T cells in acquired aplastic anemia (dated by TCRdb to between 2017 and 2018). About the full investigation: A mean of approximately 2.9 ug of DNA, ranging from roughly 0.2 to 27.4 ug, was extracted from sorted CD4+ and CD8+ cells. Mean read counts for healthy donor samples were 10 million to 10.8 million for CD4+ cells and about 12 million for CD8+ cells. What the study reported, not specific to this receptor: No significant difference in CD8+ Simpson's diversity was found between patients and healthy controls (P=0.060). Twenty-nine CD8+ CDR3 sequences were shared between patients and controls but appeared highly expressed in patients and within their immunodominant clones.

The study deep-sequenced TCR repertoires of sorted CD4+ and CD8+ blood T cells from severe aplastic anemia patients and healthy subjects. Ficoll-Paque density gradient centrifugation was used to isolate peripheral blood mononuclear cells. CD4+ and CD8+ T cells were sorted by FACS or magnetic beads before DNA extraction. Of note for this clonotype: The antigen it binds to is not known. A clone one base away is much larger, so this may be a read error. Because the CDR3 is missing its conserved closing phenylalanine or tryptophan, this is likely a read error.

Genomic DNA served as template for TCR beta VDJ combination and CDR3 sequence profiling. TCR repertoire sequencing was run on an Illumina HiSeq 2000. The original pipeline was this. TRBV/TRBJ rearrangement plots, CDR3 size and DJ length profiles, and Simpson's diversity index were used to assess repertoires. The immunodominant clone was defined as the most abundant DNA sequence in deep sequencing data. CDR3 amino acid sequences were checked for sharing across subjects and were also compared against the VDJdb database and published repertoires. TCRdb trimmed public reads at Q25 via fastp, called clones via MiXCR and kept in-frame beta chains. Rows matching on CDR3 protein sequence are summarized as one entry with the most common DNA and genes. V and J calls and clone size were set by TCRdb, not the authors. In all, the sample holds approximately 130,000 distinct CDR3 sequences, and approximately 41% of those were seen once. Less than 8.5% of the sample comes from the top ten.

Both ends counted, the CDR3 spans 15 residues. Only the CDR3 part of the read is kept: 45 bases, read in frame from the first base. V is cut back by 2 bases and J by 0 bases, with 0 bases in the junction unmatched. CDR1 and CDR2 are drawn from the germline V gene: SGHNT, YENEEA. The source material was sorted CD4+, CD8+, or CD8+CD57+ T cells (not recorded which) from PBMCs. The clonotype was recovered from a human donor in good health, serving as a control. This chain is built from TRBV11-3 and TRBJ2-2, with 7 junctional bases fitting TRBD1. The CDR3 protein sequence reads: CASSLQGANTGELFL. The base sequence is TGTGCCAGCAGCTTACAGGGGGCGAACACCGGGGAGCTGTTTCTT.